This entry describes one TCR beta chain. A single count supports this clone. Its antigen has not been determined. It has no much larger one-base neighbor in the sample; base qualities were not kept. These data come from a study of blood T cell repertoires in COVID-19 (dated by TCRdb to 2018 to 2020). In terms of the full investigation: Collaborator samples came from the United States, Italy and Spain and covered acute and convalescent phases of COVID-19. The prospective study material was composed of cDNA or gDNA derived from T cells, B-cell-depleted T cells, or PBMCs. Deeply sampled blood TCRbeta repertoires from subjects exposed to, actively infected with, or recovered from COVID-19 were included in the dataset. The repertoires were released in a freely available public database intended as a resource for research on the immune response to SARS-CoV-2. The samples were drawn from two sources: the first 160 participants of the ongoing ImmuneRACE study, and fewer than 1,500 subjects contributed by 6 global collaborators. Nearly every sample came with metadata listing a de-identified subject ID, COVID-19 status, age in years and sex. Where available, HLA class I and class II types were obtained from metadata supplied by the sample provider rather than from assay-based typing. General findings and caveats noted by the study authors: The quantity of clinical and demographic metadata differed by source and by participant and was supplied without curation.

The immunoSEQ Assay, a bias-controlled multiplex PCR, was used to amplify TCRbeta CDR3 regions from genomic DNA. The paper's data handling went like this. The number of nucleated cells in each sample was estimated by amplification of reference gene primers within the assay. To quantify the absolute abundance of each unique TCRbeta CDR3 rearrangement, sequence reads were collapsed and filtered. For each sample, productive Simpson clonality was calculated as the square root of Simpson's diversity index over productive rearrangements. TCRdb obtained this table from immuneACCESS and retained in-frame rearrangements with V and J assigned. These tables miss some clones; where compared with another copy, unresolved V genes account for less than half of the shortfall, and the remainder is unexplained. Clone size and V and J calls were adopted from that table, with D and trimming inferred from the DNA. The sample table shows roughly 14,000 clones, and 73% are seen once. 9.7% of the sample is in the top ten clones.

The collaborating institutions used their own protocols to collect whole blood in K2EDTA tubes. For TCRbeta analysis, collaborators shipped samples in one of three forms: frozen whole blood, isolated PBMCs, or DNA extracted from either of those sample types. Measured from the cysteine to the phenylalanine, the CDR3 is 15 residues long. Just the 45-base CDR3 DNA is kept, in frame starting at base 1. Trimming accounts for 4 bases at V and 6 bases at J, while the number of junction bases matched to no gene is 8. Per the germline V gene, SGHRS is the CDR1 and YFSETQ is the CDR2. This sequence was found in a man aged 70-80 years with acute or convalescent COVID-19. Rearrangement joined TRBV5-1 to TRBJ1-4, with 8 bases aligning to TRBD1. Sequenced sample: peripheral blood. In nucleotide form, the sequence is TGCGCCAGCAGCACGACAGGGGCAGAGGATGAAAAACTGTTTTTT. This gives the protein CASSTTGAEDEKLFF.